These 14 T cell receptor beta chains came from one sample sequenced in a study of blood T cell repertoires in COVID-19. Sequenced by immunoSEQ multiplex PCR; TCRdb stores in-frame clones only, minus some. The sample consists of about 480,000 clones, around 88% of them appearing once. Sequenced sample: peripheral blood. The receptors were gathered from a woman aged 45-60 years with COVID-19, enrolled during active disease.

The CDR3 here is CASSSTGDADEKLFF. For the CDR3, the DNA is TGTGCCAGCAGCTCAACAGGGGATGCGGATGAAAAACTGTTTTTT. This chain links TRBV7-9 with TRBJ1-4, with 7 bases matching TRBD1. Unmatched junction bases numbered 8, after V lost 4 bases and J lost 6 bases. The CDR3 extends over 15 amino acids. Germline V lookup: CDR1 SEHNR, CDR2 FQNEAQ (reference sequence).

This chain connects TRBV5-1 to TRBJ2-2; D possibly corresponds to TRBD1 (6 bases). V was trimmed by 5 bases and J by 0 bases, leaving 11 bases between them. Germline CDR1 and CDR2: SGHRS and YFSETQ. The CDR3 covers 15 residues. For the CDR3, the DNA is TGCGCCAGCAGAACAGGGATCGCGAACACCGGGGAGCTGTTTTTT. Translation gives CASRTGIANTGELFF.

The chain has TRBV2 and TRBJ2-7; 12 bases align to TRBD2. The junction had 8 bases not matched to a gene; V was cut back by 8 bases and J by 6 bases. This CDR3 has 14 residues. Germline assignment: CDR1 SNHLY and CDR2 FYNNEI. The CDR3: CASRSSGGALEQYF. The CDR3 DNA follows: TGTGCCAGCCGCTCTAGCGGGGGGGCCCTCGAGCAGTACTTC.

V and J are TRBV19 and TRBJ1-5, with 7 nucleotides matching TRBD1. The CDR3 sequence is 15 residues long. V was clipped by 6 bases and J by 4 bases; unmatched bases: 9. Germline CDR1 reads LNHDA; CDR2 reads SQIVND (reference sequence). As DNA, the CDR3 is TGTGCCAGTAGAGTATCGCGACAGGGTAATCAGCCCCAGCATTTT. Amino acid sequence: CASRVSRQGNQPQHF.

CDR3 DNA: TGCGCCAGCAGCATACGACAGGGGGCGTCTAACAATGAGCAGTTCTTC. Translating gives CASSIRQGASNNEQFF. The chain joins TRBV5-1 to TRBJ2-1; 10 nucleotides line up with TRBD1. Germline CDR1 SGHRS, CDR2 YFSETQ. With 4 bases clipped from V and 5 bases from J, the junction kept 9 bases outside the gene matches. This CDR3 spans 16 amino acids.

This clone is a singleton in its sample. This chain connects TRBV9 to TRBJ2-7; D is possibly TRBD1 (6 bases). Looked up from germline, CDR1 is SGDLS and CDR2 is YYNGEE. Trimming stripped 0 bases from V and 3 bases from J, with 13 bases between. The CDR3 is 15 amino acids. CDR3 region: CASSVGLSGDYEQYF. The CDR3 DNA reads as TGTGCCAGCAGCGTAGGCCTATCAGGGGACTACGAGCAGTACTTC.

The V and J genes are TRBV27 and TRBJ1-1; D gene uncertain. The CDR3 contains 14 residues. Germline V gene sequence: CDR1 MNHEY, CDR2 SMNVEV (reference sequence). V lost 8 bases to trimming and J lost 1 base, with 14 bases between them. CDR3 region: CASESAARNTEAFF. The CDR3 DNA reads TGTGCCAGCGAGTCCGCGGCCCGGAACACTGAAGCTTTCTTT.

The chain combines TRBV30 with TRBJ1-2; TRBD1 matches 8 bases. The CDR3 contains 11 residues. The ends lost 5 bases at V and 9 bases at J; junction bases unmatched: 5. Per germline, CDR1 GTSNPN and CDR2 SVGIG (reference sequence). The CDR3, as DNA: TGTGCCTGGCAGGACAGGGATCGCTACACCTTC. Protein product: CAWQDRDRYTF.

CDR3 residues: CAIMRQGDNEQFF. CDR3 DNA sequence: TGTGCCATCATGAGACAGGGGGACAATGAGCAGTTCTTC. The V and J genes are TRBV10-3 and TRBJ2-1, with 9 bases that match TRBD1. J gave up 5 bases and V 7 bases, and 3 bases lay outside the gene matches. The CDR3 consists of 13 residues. CDR1 and CDR2 (germline): ENHRY, SYGVKD.

This sequence joins TRBV6-5 and TRBJ1-2, with D possibly being TRBD1 (6 bases). The V gene's germline CDR1 is MNHEY and CDR2 SVGAGI. The CDR3 totals 15 residues. Trimming stripped 5 bases from V and 7 bases from J, with 20 bases between. The CDR3 is CASSPSGGPTPGYTF. DNA of the CDR3: TGTGCCAGCAGTCCTTCCGGGGGGCCCACCCCTGGCTACACCTTC.

V gene TRBV19 combines with J gene TRBJ2-5; 10 positions agree with TRBD2. Germline CDR1 and CDR2: LNHDA and SQIVND (reference sequence). V lost 4 bases to trimming and J lost 9 bases; unmatched junction nucleotides: 11. CDR3 length: 15 residues. CDR3 loop: CASSSSSGGAAAQYF. The DNA of the CDR3 is TGTGCCAGTAGTAGTTCTAGCGGGGGCGCCGCGGCCCAGTACTTC.

The rearrangement joins TRBV2 to TRBJ2-7, with a possible D match to TRBD1 (6 bases). V lost 7 bases to trimming and J lost 2 bases, with 15 bases between them. The CDR3 totals 14 residues. Germline V lookup: CDR1 SNHLY, CDR2 FYNNEI. This CDR3 reads CASTQADSTYEQYF. CDR3 in DNA: TGTGCCAGCACCCAGGCGGACAGCACCTACGAGCAGTACTTC.

Note on this clone: Additional DNA sequences in this sample encode the identical CDR3. This chain connects TRBV29-1 to TRBJ1-1; the D gene is possibly TRBD1 (6 bases). V was shortened by 3 bases and J by 2 bases, with 7 bases between the two germline ends. This CDR3 contains 12 residues. Germline V gene data show CDR1 as SQVTM and CDR2 as ANQGSEA. The CDR3 nucleotides are TGCAGCGTTGATGGGGGCAACACTGAAGCTTTCTTT. Protein sequence: CSVDGGNTEAFF.

This clone occurred once. V and J are TRBV7-3 and TRBJ2-3; D may be TRBD2 (6 bases). Germline V gene sequence: CDR1 SGHTA, CDR2 FQGTGA. The CDR3 extends over 16 amino acids. The V gene lost 5 bases and the J gene lost 5 bases, with 20 bases spanning the gap. Here the CDR3 reads CASSAPGTRSGDTQYF. Written as DNA, the CDR3 is TGTGCCAGCAGCGCCCCCGGGACTCGTTCGGGAGATACGCAGTATTTT. Combining the CDR3 with reference TRBV7-3 and TRBJ2-3 gives the whole variable domain GAGVSQTPSNKVTEKGKYVELRCDPISGHTALYWYRQSLGQGPEFLIYFQGTGAADDSGLPNDRFFAVRPEGSVSTLKIQRTERGDSAVYLCASSAPGTRSGDTQYFGPGTRLTVL.